The 2 T cell receptor beta chains below all came from one sample that was sequenced in a study of blood T cell repertoires in COVID-19. Sequenced by immunoSEQ multiplex PCR; TCRdb stores in-frame clones only, minus some. Counted here are 30,000 to 45,000 clones, 78% occurring once; the ten biggest clones make up 16%. The sample consisted of peripheral blood. Receptors originate from a man between 65 and 85 years old with acute or convalescent COVID-19.

The chain carries TRBV24-1 and TRBJ2-3; 7 bases agree with TRBD1. The CDR3 extends over 16 amino acids. Trimming cost V 3 bases and J 0 bases; bases outside gene matches: 5. Germline CDR1 KGHDR, CDR2 SFDVKD. For the CDR3, the DNA is TGTGCCACCAGTGATGCCAGACAGGGCAGCACAGATACGCAGTATTTT. Translation gives CATSDARQGSTDTQYF.

The V call is TRBV29-1, the J call TRBJ2-7; D gene ambiguous. V gave up 4 bases and J gave up 3 bases, with 13 bases separating them. CDR3 length equals 13 residues. CDR1 is SQVTM, CDR2 ANQGSEA, per germline. In DNA, the CDR3 is TGCAGCGTTGTCCGACCGGGTCTCTACGAGCAGTACTTC. Translating it yields CSVVRPGLYEQYF.